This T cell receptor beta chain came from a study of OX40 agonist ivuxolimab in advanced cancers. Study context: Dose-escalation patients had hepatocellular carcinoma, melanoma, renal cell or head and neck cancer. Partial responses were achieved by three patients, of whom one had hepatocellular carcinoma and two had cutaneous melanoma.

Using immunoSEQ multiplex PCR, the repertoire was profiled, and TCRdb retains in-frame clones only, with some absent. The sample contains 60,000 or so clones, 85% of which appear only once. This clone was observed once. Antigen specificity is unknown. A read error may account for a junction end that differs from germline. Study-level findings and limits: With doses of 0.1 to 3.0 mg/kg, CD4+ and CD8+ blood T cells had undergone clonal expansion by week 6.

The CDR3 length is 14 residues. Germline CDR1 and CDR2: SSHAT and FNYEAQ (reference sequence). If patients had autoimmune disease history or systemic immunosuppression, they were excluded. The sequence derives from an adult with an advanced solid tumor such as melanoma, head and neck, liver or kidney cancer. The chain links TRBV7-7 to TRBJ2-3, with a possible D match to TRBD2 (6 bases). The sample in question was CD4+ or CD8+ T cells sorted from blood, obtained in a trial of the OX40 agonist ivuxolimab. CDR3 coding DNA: TGTGCTAGCAGCTTAAACGGGAGACGAGATACGCAGTATTTT. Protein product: CASSLNGRRDTQYF.